This TCR beta chain was recorded in a study of T cell repertoires in ileal Crohn's disease. This clone was seen a handful of times. The antigen is not known. Clones were sequenced by immunoSEQ multiplex PCR, and TCRdb holds only the in-frame ones, with some missing. Of about 14,000 clones listed, roughly 85% were seen once; the top ten hold roughly 6.2%. Findings and caveats of the study: Every patient over 26.8% clonality showed endoscopic recurrence. Compared with non-smokers, active smokers at surgery showed more clonal expansions.

This TCR came from an adult with Crohn's disease. Sequenced input: ileal tissue.

CDR3 sequence reads: CASSVEVGGAAYEQYF. The CDR3, as DNA: TGTGCCAGCAGCGTAGAGGTTGGGGGGGCGGCCTACGAGCAGTACTTC. The J gene is TRBJ2-7, the V gene TRBV9; D may be TRBD2 (7 bases). Deletions cut 0 bases from V and 2 bases from J, with 15 bases between. Germline V gives CDR1 SGDLS, CDR2 YYNGEE. CDR3 length: 16 amino acids.